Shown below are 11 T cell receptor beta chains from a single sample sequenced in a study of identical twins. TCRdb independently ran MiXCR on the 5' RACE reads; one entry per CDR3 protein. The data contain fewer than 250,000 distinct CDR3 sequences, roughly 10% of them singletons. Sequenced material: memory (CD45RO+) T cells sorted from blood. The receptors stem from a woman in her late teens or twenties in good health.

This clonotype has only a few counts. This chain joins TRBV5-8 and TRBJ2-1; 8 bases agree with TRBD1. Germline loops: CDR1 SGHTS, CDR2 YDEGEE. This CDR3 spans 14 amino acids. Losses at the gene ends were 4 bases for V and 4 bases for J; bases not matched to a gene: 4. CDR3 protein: CASSTRQGYNEQFF. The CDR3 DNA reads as TGTGCCAGCAGCACACGACAGGGGTACAATGAGCAGTTCTTC.

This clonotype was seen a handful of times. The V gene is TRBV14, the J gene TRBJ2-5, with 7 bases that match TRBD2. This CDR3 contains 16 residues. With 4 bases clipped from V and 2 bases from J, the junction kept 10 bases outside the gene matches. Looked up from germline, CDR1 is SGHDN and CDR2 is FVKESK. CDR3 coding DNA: TGTGCCAGCAGCCGGATGGCGGGGGATTATCAAGAGACCCAGTACTTC. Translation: CASSRMAGDYQETQYF.

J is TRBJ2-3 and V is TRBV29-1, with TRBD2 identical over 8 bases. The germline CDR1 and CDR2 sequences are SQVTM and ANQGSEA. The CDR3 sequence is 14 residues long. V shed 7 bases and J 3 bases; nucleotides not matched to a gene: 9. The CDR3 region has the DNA TGCAGCGCGAACGGGAGGGCCGGGACAGATACGCAGTATTTT. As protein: CSANGRAGTDTQYF.

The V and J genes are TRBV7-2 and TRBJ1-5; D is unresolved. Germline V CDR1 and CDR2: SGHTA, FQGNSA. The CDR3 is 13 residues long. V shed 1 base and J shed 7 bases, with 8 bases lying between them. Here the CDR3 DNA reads TGTGCCAGCAGCTTAGGTCGCCGGCAGCCCCAGCATTTT. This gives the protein CASSLGRRQPQHF.

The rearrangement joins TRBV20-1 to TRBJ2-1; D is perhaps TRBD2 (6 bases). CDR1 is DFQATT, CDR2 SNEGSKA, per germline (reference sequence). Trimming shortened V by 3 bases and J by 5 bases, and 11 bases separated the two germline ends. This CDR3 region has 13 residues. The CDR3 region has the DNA TGCAGTGCTAGGACTAGTGGGGACAATGAGCAGTTCTTC. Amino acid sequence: CSARTSGDNEQFF.

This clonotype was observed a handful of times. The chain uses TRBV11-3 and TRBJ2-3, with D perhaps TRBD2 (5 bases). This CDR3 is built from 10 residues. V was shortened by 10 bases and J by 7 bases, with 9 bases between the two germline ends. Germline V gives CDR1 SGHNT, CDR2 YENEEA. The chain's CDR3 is CATGKNTQYF. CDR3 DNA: TGTGCCACCGGGAAAAATACGCAGTATTTT. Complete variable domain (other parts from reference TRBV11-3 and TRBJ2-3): EAGVVQSPRYKIIEKKQPVAFWCNPISGHNTLYWYLQNLGQGPELLIRYENEEAVDDSQLPKDRFSAERLKGVDSTLKIQPAELGDSAVYLCATGKNTQYFGPGTRLTVL.

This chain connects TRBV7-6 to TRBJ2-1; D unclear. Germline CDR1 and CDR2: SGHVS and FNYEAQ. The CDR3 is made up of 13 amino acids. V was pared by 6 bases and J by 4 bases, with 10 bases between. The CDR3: CASSKISYNEQFF. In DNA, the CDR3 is TGTGCCAGCAGTAAAATATCGTACAATGAGCAGTTCTTC.

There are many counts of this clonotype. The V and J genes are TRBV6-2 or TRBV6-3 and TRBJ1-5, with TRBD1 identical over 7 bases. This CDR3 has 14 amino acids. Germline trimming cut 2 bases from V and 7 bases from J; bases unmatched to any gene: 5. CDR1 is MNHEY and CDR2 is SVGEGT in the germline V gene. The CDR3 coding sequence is TGTGCCAGCAGTTACCAGGGGGGCCGGCAGCCCCAGCATTTT. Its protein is CASSYQGGRQPQHF.

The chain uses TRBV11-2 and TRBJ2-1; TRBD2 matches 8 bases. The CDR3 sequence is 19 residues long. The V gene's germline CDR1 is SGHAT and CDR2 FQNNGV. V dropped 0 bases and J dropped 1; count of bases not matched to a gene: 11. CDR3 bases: TGTGCCAGCAGCTTAGAGGGACTAGTGGGGCCCGGGTCCTACAATGAGCAGTTCTTC. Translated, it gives CASSLEGLVGPGSYNEQFF.

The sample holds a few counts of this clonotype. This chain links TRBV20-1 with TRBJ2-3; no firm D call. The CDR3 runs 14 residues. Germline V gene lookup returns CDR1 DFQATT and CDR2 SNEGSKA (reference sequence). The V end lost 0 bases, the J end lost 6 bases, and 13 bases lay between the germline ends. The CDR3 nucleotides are TGCAGTGCTAGAGATGTGGTGAATACCGATACGCAGTATTTT. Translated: CSARDVVNTDTQYF.

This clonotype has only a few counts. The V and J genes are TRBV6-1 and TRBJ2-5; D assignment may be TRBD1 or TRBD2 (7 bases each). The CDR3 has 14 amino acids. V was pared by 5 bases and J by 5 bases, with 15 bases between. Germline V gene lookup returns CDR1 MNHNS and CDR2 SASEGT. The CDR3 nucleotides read TGTGCCAGCAGTACCCAGGGGGGAGGGGAGACCCAGTACTTC. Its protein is CASSTQGGGETQYF.